The present entry profiles one T cell receptor beta chain with its context. The germline V gene has CDR1 LGHNA and CDR2 YSLEER. V lost 4 bases and J 4 bases, leaving 16 bases between the germline ends. This CDR3 has 15 residues. The record originates from a study of blood T cell repertoires in COVID-19. As for the study in general: Samples of COVID-19 (acute and convalescent) were obtained from the United States, Italy and Spain. Nucleic acid was either cDNA or gDNA, and it came from T cells, B-cell-depleted T cells, or PBMCs.

Method: immunoSEQ multiplex PCR; TCRdb's copy keeps in-frame clones and lacks some. The table has approximately 300,000 clones, about 90% seen once. This TCR was recovered from a woman in her thirties with COVID-19, enrolled during active disease. Specimen: peripheral blood. The genes are TRBV4-3 and TRBJ1-2; D gene ambiguous. The CDR3 sequence: CASSLDRGSLYGYTF. The DNA for the CDR3 is TGCGCCAGCAGCCTGGACCGTGGGAGCCTCTATGGCTACACCTTC.